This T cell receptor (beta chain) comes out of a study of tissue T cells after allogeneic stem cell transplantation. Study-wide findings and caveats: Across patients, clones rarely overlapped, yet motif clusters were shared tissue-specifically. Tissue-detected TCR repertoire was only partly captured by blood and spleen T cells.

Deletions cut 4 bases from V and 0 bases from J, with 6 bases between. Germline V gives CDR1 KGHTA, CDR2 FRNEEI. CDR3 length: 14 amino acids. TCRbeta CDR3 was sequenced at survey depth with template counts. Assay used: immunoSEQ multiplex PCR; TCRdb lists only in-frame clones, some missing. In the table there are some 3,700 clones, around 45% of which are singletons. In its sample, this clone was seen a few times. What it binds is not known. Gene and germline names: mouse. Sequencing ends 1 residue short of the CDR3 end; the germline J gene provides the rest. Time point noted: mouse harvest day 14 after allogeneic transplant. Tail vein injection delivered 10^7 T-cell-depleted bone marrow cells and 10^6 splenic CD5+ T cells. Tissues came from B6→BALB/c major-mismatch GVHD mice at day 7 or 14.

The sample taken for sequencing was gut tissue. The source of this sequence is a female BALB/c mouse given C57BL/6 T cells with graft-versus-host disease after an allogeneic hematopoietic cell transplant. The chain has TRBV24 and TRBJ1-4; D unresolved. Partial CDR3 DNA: TGTGCCAGCAGTCCGACAATTTCCAACGAAAGATTATTT. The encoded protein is CASSPTISNERLF. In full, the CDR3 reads CASSPTISNERLFF.